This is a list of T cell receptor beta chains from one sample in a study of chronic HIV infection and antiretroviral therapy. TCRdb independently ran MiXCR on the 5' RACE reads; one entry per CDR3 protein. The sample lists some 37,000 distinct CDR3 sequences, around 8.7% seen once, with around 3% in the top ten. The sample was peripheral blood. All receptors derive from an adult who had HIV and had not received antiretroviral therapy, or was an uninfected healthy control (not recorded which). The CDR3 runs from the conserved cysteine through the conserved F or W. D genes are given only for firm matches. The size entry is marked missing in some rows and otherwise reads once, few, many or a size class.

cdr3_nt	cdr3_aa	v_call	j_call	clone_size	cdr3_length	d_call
TGCAGCGTTGAAGATGGTCGGCGGGAAGGCTACACCTTC	CSVEDGRREGYTF	TRBV29-1	TRBJ1-2	.	13	.
TGCGCCAGCAGCTTGTTGGCAGGGGGCGCCTACGAGCAGTACTTC	CASSLLAGGAYEQYF	TRBV5-1	TRBJ2-7	many	15	TRBD1
TGCGCCAGCAGCCAAGGGGCGAGTACTGAAGCTTTCTTT	CASSQGASTEAFF	TRBV4-3	TRBJ1-1	.	13	.
TGCGCCAGCAGTGACAGGCTAGCGTCGAGCACAGATACGCAGTATTTT	CASSDRLASSTDTQYF	TRBV10-2	TRBJ2-3	few	16	.
TGCAGCGTTCAGGGCTCGGACCGCTACGAGCAGTACTTC	CSVQGSDRYEQYF	TRBV29-1	TRBJ2-7	many	13	.
TGTGCCAGCAGTAAACAGGGGTTGGAGCCCCAGCATTTT	CASSKQGLEPQHF	TRBV28	TRBJ1-5	many	13	TRBD1
TGCAGTGCTAGAGGCACTCTTTACAGTTACGAGCAGTACTTC	CSARGTLYSYEQYF	TRBV20-1	TRBJ2-7	many	14	.
TGTGCCAGCAGCCCGGAGGCGGCCAGGAACACTGAAGCTTTCTTT	CASSPEAARNTEAFF	TRBV7-2	TRBJ1-1	.	15	.
TGTGCCAGCAGTTTAGGACCGGGAGATCGATTGTCTGATGAGCAGTTCTTC	CASSLGPGDRLSDEQFF	TRBV28	TRBJ2-1	many	17	.
TGTGCCACCAGTGACCGTCACACACGCGGGAGGCCGGGGGAGCTGTTTTTT	CATSDRHTRGRPGELFF	TRBV24-1	TRBJ2-2	few	17	TRBD2
TGTGCCAGCATTTTACAGGGCGGCAATCAGCCCCAGCATTTT	CASILQGGNQPQHF	TRBV6-1	TRBJ1-5	many	14	.
TGTGCCAGCAGTAGGACTAGCGGGACCTCCTACGAGCAGTACTTC	CASSRTSGTSYEQYF	TRBV2	TRBJ2-7	.	15	TRBD2
TGTGCCACCAGCAGGAGAGGAGGTATTGGGACAGGGGAGTGGAATGAGCAGTTCTTC	CATSRRGGIGTGEWNEQFF	TRBV15	TRBJ2-1	many	19	TRBD1
TGTGCCAGCAGCCTGCGTGGGATTAGCGGGAGGGCCTACGAGCAGTTCTTC	CASSLRGISGRAYEQFF	TRBV28	TRBJ2-1	few	17	TRBD2
TGTGCCAGCAGCTCCACGGGACTAGCGGCCAATGAGCAGTTCTTC	CASSSTGLAANEQFF	TRBV5-5	TRBJ2-1	many	15	TRBD2
TGTGCCACCAGCAGAGATCGGGACAGGGACGAGCAGTACTTC	CATSRDRDRDEQYF	TRBV15	TRBJ2-7	few	14	TRBD1
TGTGCCAGCGGACAGGGGAACACTGAAGCTTTCTTT	CASGQGNTEAFF	TRBV28	TRBJ1-1	many	12	TRBD1
TGCGCCAGCAGCTTGGAAGGGGAAGGCACTGAAGCTTTCTTT	CASSLEGEGTEAFF	TRBV5-1	TRBJ1-1	.	14	.
TGTGCCAGCAGTTTACTGGGACTAGCGGGAGGGGGAGAGCAGTTCTTC	CASSLLGLAGGGEQFF	TRBV28	TRBJ2-1	few	16	TRBD2
TGTGCCAGCAGTGTCTCAGCGGGAAGCTCGGTAGAGACCCAGTACTTC	CASSVSAGSSVETQYF	TRBV2	TRBJ2-5	many	16	TRBD2
TGTGCCAGCAGTTCCAGGGGCTTGAACACTGAAGCTTTCTTT	CASSSRGLNTEAFF	TRBV12-3/TRBV12-4	TRBJ1-1	.	14	.
TGTGCCAGCAAGGAGAGCTCCTACGAGCAGTACTTC	CASKESSYEQYF	TRBV28	TRBJ2-7	many	12	.
TGTGCCAGCAGCACGACCCCAGGGGTAGCTTTCTTT	CASSTTPGVAFF	TRBV7-9	TRBJ1-1	few	12	.
TGCAGTGCTAGAGTTGGCGGAGGGTACAATGAGCAGTTCTTC	CSARVGGGYNEQFF	TRBV20-1	TRBJ2-1	many	14	.
TGCAGTGCTAGGTCAGCGGGATTGGACATTCAGTACTTC	CSARSAGLDIQYF	TRBV20-1	TRBJ2-4	many	13	TRBD2
TGTGCCAGCAGTTTATCGATCGATAAAGAAAAACTGTTTTTT	CASSLSIDKEKLFF	TRBV27	TRBJ1-4	.	14	.
TGTGCCAGCAGTGCCCGGGCTACGGGACTAGCGGAACCGGTCTTC	CASSARATGLAEPVF	TRBV28	TRBJ2-1	few	15	TRBD2
TGTGCCAGCAGTGACACGATTAATTCACCCCTCCACTTT	CASSDTINSPLHF	TRBV6-4	TRBJ1-6	.	13	.
TGTGCCAGCGGACTAAACATTCAGTACTTC	CASGLNIQYF	TRBV27	TRBJ2-4	.	10	.
TGTGCCAGCAGTGGTCAAAACTATGGCTACACCTTC	CASSGQNYGYTF	TRBV6-5	TRBJ1-2	.	12	.
TGCAGCGTCGTGGGGGGGGGACTAGCGGGGGAGACCCAGTACTTC	CSVVGGGLAGETQYF	TRBV29-1	TRBJ2-5	.	15	TRBD2
TGTGCCAGCAGCCCGGGGACAGCGATTAATGAAAAACTGTTTTTT	CASSPGTAINEKLFF	TRBV27	TRBJ1-4	many	15	TRBD1
TGTGCCAGCAGCCCGACAGGGGGCCAGGGAGATACGCAGTATTTT	CASSPTGGQGDTQYF	TRBV4-2	TRBJ2-3	.	15	TRBD1
TGTGCCAGCAGGAGGGACAGGGGGTTAGTTTGGACTAGCGGGCAAGAGACCCAGTACTTC	CASRRDRGLVWTSGQETQYF	TRBV6-1	TRBJ2-5	many	20	.
TGTGCCAGCAGCTTACGGCTTGGGGCGGCTAACTATGGCTACACCTTC	CASSLRLGAANYGYTF	TRBV7-9	TRBJ1-2	.	16	.
TGCAGCGTTGTAAAAGCGGGAAGCGACATTTACACAGATACGCAGTATTTT	CSVVKAGSDIYTDTQYF	TRBV29-1	TRBJ2-3	few	17	TRBD2
TGCGCCAGCAGCTATCTAGCGGGATTCACAGATACGCAGTATTTT	CASSYLAGFTDTQYF	TRBV5-1	TRBJ2-3	few	15	TRBD2
TGCAGTGCTAGTTGGGCTGAACCTGGCGAGACCCAGTACTTC	CSASWAEPGETQYF	TRBV20-1	TRBJ2-5	few	14	.
TGTGCCAGCAGTTATCATCGGACTAGCGGGAGAGGGAATGAGCAGTTCTTC	CASSYHRTSGRGNEQFF	TRBV6-2/TRBV6-3	TRBJ2-1	.	17	TRBD2
TGTGCCAGCAGCTTAGACGGAATAGGGGGCAGGGATACGCAGTATTTT	CASSLDGIGGRDTQYF	TRBV11-3	TRBJ2-3	many	16	TRBD1
TGTGCCATCAGTGACATCTCCTACGAGCAGTACTTC	CAISDISYEQYF	TRBV10-3	TRBJ2-7	.	12	.
TGTGCCAGCAGTGCACATGGGTCAGGGTATAGGACTGAAGCTTTCTTT	CASSAHGSGYRTEAFF	TRBV28	TRBJ1-1	.	16	.
TGCAGCGCATTTGGGGCCATGAACACTGAAGCTTTCTTT	CSAFGAMNTEAFF	TRBV29-1	TRBJ1-1	.	13	.
TGTGCCAGCAGTTTAGGGGGGCTTATCAATTCACCCCTCCACTTT	CASSLGGLINSPLHF	TRBV28	TRBJ1-6	.	15	.
TGTGCCAGCAGTTTATACTCTGATGAGCAGTTCTTC	CASSLYSDEQFF	TRBV28	TRBJ2-1	many	12	.
TGTGCCAGCAGCTTAGATATGGCGCGAGAGCAGTACTTC	CASSLDMAREQYF	TRBV7-2	TRBJ2-7	few	13	.
TGCAGTGCTACAGATATGGGACGCCGCAATGAGCAGTTCTTC	CSATDMGRRNEQFF	TRBV20-1	TRBJ2-1	many	14	.
TGTGCCAGCAGCTTAGATATAGGGGCCAAAAACATTCAGTACTTC	CASSLDIGAKNIQYF	TRBV7-3	TRBJ2-4	many	15	.
TGTGCCATGCGGACTAGCGGGGACAATGAGCAGTTCTTC	CAMRTSGDNEQFF	TRBV10-3	TRBJ2-1	.	13	TRBD2
TGTGCCAGCAGCCAAGAACGGGAGGAGTACAATGAGCAGTTCTTC	CASSQEREEYNEQFF	TRBV4-2	TRBJ2-1	.	15	TRBD2